The clone carrying this TCR beta chain is a singleton in its sample. As yet, its antigen is unknown. Amplified TCR beta CDR3 regions derived from RNA transcripts. The HTBI primer set was used in a first-round RT-PCR of the TCR CDR3. MiXCR, run by TCRdb on the multiplex PCR reads, gives a single entry per CDR3 protein. The sample carries around 580,000 distinct CDR3 sequences, over 15% recorded once. This entry is derived from a study of T cells in Graves' hyperthyroidism and ophthalmopathy. Germline V gene data show CDR1 as SGHRS and CDR2 as YFSETQ. This CDR3 has 13 residues. Trimming took off 0 bases at V and 8 bases at J, with 11 bases between the two ends. Overall study results and limits: A model of 13 V-J features distinguished ophthalmopathy from stable hyperthyroidism.

The TCR originated in a woman under 30 with Graves' hyperthyroidism. The specimen was blood. V and J are TRBV5-1 and TRBJ1-1; TRBD1 might be the D (5 bases). Here the CDR3 reads CASSLGGTEEAFF. In nucleotides, the CDR3 is TGCGCCAGCAGCTTGGGGGGGACGGAAGAAGCTTTCTTT. Combining the CDR3 with reference TRBV5-1 and TRBJ1-1 gives the whole variable domain KAGVTQTPRYLIKTRGQQVTLSCSPISGHRSVSWYQQTPGQGLQFLFEYFSETQRNKGNFPGRFSGRQFSNSRSEMNVSTLELGDSALYLCASSLGGTEEAFFGQGTRLTVV.